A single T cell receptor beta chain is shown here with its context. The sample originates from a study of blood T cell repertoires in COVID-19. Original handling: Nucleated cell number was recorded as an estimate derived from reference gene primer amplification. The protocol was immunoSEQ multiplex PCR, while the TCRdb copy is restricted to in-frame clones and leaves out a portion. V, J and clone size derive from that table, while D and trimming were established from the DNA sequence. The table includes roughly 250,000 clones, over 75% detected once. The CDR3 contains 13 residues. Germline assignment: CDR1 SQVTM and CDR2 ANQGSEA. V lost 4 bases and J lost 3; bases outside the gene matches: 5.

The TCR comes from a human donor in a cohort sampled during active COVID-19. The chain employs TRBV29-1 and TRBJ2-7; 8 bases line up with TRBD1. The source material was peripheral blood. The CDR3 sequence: CSVGQGPYYEQYF. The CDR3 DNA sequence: TGCAGCGTTGGACAGGGGCCTTACTACGAGCAGTACTTC.